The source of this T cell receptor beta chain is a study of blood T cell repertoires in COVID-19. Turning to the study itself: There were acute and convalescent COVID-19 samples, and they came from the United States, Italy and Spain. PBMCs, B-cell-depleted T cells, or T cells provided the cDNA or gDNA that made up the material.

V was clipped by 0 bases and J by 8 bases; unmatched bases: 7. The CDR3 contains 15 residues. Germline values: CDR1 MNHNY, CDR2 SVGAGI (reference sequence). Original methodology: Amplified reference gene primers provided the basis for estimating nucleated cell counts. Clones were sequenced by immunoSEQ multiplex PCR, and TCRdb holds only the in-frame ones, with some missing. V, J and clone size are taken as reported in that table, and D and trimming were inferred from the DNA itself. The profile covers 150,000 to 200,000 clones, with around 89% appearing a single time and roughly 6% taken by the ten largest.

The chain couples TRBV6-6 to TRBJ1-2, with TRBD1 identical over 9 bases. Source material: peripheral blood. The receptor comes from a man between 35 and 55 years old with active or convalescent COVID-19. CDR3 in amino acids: CASSYSMGQGNGYTF. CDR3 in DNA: TGTGCCAGCAGTTACTCGATGGGACAGGGTAACGGCTACACCTTC.